These T cell receptor beta chains were read from a single sample in a study of PD-1 blockade in classical Hodgkin lymphoma. Only in-frame clones appear in the TCRdb table, and some are missing; sequencing was by immunoSEQ multiplex PCR. This sample yields about 13,000 clones, of which 79% are seen a single time; around a quarter belongs to the top ten. Source: CD8+ T cells from blood, taken at baseline. These receptors were collected from a human donor with classical Hodgkin lymphoma. The CDR3 runs from the conserved cysteine through the conserved F or W. The order of the fields is J gene, V gene, clone size, D gene, CDR3 DNA, CDR3 protein. D genes are given only for firm matches. Not all rows give a size; the values are once, few, many and, for expanded clones, a class.

j_call: TRBJ2-5
v_call: TRBV7-2
clone_size: NA
d_call: TRBD2
cdr3_nt: TGTGCCAGCAGCCAGCTCGCGGGGGGGCCAAGGGAGACCCAGTACTTC
cdr3_aa: CASSQLAGGPRETQYF

j_call: TRBJ1-4
v_call: TRBV7-8
clone_size: NA
d_call: NA
cdr3_nt: TGTGCCAGCAGCTTACCCCTGGGGTGGGAGCGAAAACTGTTTTTT
cdr3_aa: CASSLPLGWERKLFF

j_call: TRBJ2-7
v_call: TRBV6-5
clone_size: NA
d_call: NA
cdr3_nt: TGTGCCAGCAGTGGGACGGCTGGTTACGAGCAGTACTTC
cdr3_aa: CASSGTAGYEQYF

j_call: TRBJ2-7
v_call: TRBV6-1
clone_size: NA
d_call: TRBD1
cdr3_nt: TGTGCCAGCAGAACAGGGGGCACGGGCTACGAGCAGTACTTC
cdr3_aa: CASRTGGTGYEQYF

j_call: TRBJ2-3
v_call: TRBV7-8
clone_size: NA
d_call: TRBD1
cdr3_nt: TGTGCCAGCAGCCCCGGGACAGGGTACACAGATACGCAGTATTTT
cdr3_aa: CASSPGTGYTDTQYF

j_call: TRBJ2-1
v_call: TRBV27
clone_size: once
d_call: TRBD2
cdr3_nt: TGTGCCAGCACCCGGGGAGCTAGCGGGGCTTCAGGTGAGCAGTTCTTC
cdr3_aa: CASTRGASGASGEQFF

j_call: TRBJ2-2
v_call: TRBV15
clone_size: NA
d_call: NA
cdr3_nt: TGTGCCACCACAAATAGGGGAACCGGGGAGCTGTTTTTT
cdr3_aa: CATTNRGTGELFF

j_call: TRBJ1-5
v_call: TRBV19
clone_size: few
d_call: NA
cdr3_nt: TGTGCCAGTAGTTCCAGGCATTCAAGCAATCAGCCCCAGCATTTT
cdr3_aa: CASSSRHSSNQPQHF

j_call: TRBJ1-1
v_call: TRBV19
clone_size: large
d_call: NA
cdr3_nt: TGTGCCAGTAGTGCGCTCCTCGGGGGGGCCTCTGAAGCTTTCTTT
cdr3_aa: CASSALLGGASEAFF

j_call: TRBJ1-1
v_call: TRBV19
clone_size: NA
d_call: NA
cdr3_nt: TGTGCCAGCGCGGCAGGGTTGGTCACTGAAGCTTTCTTT
cdr3_aa: CASAAGLVTEAFF